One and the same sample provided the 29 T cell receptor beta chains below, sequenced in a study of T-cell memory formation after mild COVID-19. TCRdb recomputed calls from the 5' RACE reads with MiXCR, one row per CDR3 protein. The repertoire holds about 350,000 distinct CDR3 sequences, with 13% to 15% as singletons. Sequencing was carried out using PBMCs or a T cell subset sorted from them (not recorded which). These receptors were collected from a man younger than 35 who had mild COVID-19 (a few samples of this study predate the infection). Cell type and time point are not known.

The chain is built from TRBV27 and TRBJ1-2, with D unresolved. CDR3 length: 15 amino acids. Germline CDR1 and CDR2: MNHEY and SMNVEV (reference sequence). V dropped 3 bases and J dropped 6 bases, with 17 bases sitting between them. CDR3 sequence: CASSLSVMGGDGYTF. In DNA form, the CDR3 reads TGTGCCAGCAGTTTGAGTGTAATGGGTGGGGATGGCTACACCTTC.

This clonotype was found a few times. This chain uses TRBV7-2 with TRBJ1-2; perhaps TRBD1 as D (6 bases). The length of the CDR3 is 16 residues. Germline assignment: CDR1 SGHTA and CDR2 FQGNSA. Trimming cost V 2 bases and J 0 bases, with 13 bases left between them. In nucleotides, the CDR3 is TGTGCCAGCAGCTTAAGAGACAGGACTCCTAACTATGGCTACACCTTC. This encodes CASSLRDRTPNYGYTF. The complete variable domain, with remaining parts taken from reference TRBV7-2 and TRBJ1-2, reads GAGVSQSPSNKVTEKGKDVELRCDPISGHTALYWYRQSLGQGLEFLIYFQGNSAPDKSGLPSDRFSAERTGGSVSTLTIQRTQQEDSAVYLCASSLRDRTPNYGYTFGSGTRLTVV.

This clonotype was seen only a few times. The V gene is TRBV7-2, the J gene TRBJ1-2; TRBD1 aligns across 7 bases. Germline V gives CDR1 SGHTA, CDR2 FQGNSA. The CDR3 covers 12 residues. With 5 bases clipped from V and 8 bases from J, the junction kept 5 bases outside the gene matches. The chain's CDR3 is CASSPQGVGYTF. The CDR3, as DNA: TGTGCCAGCAGCCCTCAGGGGGTAGGCTACACCTTC.

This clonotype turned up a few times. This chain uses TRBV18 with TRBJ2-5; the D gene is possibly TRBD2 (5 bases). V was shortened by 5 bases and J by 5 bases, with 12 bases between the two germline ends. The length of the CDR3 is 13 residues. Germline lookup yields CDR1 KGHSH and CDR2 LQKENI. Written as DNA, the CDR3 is TGTGCCAGCTCATCACTAGTTCGGGAGACCCAGTACTTC. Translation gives CASSSLVRETQYF.

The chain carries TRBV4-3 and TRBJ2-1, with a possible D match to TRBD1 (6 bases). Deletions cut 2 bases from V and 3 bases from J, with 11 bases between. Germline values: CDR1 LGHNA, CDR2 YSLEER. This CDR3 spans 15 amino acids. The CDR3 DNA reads TGCGCCAGCAGCCAATCGGGCAGGGGCTACAATGAGCAGTTCTTC. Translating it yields CASSQSGRGYNEQFF.

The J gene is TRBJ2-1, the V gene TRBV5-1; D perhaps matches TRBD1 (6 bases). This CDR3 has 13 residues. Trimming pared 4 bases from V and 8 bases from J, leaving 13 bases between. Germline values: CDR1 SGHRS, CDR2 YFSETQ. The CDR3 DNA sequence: TGCGCCAGCAGCCCGGTGGGGGCCTATGAGCAGTTCTTC. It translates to CASSPVGAYEQFF.

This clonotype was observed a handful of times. CDR3 coding DNA: TGTGCCAGCAGCCAAGTAGAGCGAGAGACCCAGTACTTC. Translated: CASSQVERETQYF. The chain combines TRBV3-1 with TRBJ2-5; no definite D call. V dropped 1 base and J dropped 4 bases, with 7 bases sitting between them. This CDR3 has 13 residues. Germline CDR1 reads LGHDT; CDR2 reads YNNKEL (reference sequence).

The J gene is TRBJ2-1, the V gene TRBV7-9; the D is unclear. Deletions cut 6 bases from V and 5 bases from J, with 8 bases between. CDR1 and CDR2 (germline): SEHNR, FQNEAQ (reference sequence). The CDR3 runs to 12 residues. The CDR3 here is CASSPYDNEQFF. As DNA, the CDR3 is TGTGCCAGCAGTCCCTACGACAATGAGCAGTTCTTC.

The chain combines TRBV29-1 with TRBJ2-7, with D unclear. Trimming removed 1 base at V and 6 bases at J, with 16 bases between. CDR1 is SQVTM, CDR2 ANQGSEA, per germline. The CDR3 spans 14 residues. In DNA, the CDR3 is TGCAGCGTTGAAGCGAACCCCCGGTTTTGCGAGCAGTACGTC. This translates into CSVEANPRFCEQYV.

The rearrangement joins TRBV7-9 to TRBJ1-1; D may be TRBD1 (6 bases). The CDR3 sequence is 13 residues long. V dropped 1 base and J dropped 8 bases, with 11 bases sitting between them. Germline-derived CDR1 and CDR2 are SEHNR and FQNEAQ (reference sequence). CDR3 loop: CASSLEDRTEAFF. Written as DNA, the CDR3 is TGTGCCAGCAGCTTAGAGGACAGAACCGAAGCTTTCTTT.

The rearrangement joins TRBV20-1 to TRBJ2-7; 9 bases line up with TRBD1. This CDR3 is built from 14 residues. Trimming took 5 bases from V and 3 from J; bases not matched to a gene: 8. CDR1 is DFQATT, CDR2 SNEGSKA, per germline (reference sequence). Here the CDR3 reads CSAAGQGMSYEQYF. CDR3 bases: TGCAGTGCTGCCGGACAGGGGATGAGCTACGAGCAGTACTTC.

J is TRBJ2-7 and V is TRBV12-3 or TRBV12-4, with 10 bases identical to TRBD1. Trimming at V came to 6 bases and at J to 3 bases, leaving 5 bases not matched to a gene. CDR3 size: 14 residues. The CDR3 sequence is CASRAGTGDYEQYF. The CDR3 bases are TGTGCCAGCAGAGCCGGGACAGGGGACTACGAGCAGTACTTC.

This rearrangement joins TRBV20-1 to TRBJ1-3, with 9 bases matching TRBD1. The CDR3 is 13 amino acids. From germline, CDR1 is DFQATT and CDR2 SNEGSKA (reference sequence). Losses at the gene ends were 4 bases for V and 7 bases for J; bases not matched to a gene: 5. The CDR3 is CSAIRDRANTIYF. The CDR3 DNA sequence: TGCAGTGCTATTAGGGACAGGGCGAACACCATATATTTT.

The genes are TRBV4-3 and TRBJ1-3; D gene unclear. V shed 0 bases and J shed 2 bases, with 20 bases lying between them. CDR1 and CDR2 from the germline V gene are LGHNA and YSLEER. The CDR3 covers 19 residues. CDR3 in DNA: TGCGCCAGCAGCCAAGAGGGCGGAACCGGGGTCTTTGCTGGAAACACCATATATTTT. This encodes CASSQEGGTGVFAGNTIYF.

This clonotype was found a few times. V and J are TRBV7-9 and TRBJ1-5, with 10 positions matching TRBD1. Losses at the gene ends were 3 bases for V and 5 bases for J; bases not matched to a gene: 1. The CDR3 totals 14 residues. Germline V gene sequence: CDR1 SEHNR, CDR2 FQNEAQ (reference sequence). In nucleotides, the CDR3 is TGTGCCAGCAGCTTCGGACAGGGGGATCAGCCCCAGCATTTT. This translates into CASSFGQGDQPQHF.

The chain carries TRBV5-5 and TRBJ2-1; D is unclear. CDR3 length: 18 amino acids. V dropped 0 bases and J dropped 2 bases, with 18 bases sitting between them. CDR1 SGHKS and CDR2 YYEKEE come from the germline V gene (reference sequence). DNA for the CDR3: TGTGCCAGCAGCTTGGTCAGCGCCTACGAATCACCCTACAATGAGCAGTTCTTC. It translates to CASSLVSAYESPYNEQFF.

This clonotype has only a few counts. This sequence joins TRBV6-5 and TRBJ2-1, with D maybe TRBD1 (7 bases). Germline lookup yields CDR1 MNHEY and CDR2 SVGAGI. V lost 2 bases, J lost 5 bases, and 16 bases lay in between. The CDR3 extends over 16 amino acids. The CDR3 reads CASSYRTGGGNNEQFF. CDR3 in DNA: TGTGCCAGCAGTTACAGGACAGGAGGAGGGAACAATGAGCAGTTCTTC.

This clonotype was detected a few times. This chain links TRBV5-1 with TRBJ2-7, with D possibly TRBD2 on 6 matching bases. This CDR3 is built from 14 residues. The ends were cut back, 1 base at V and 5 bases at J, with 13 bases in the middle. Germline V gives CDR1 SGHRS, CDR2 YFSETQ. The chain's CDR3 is CASSLFPGEDEQYF. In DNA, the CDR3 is TGCGCCAGCAGCTTGTTCCCGGGGGAAGACGAGCAGTACTTC. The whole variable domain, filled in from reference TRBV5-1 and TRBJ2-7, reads KAGVTQTPRYLIKTRGQQVTLSCSPISGHRSVSWYQQTPGQGLQFLFEYFSETQRNKGNFPGRFSGRQFSNSRSEMNVSTLELGDSALYLCASSLFPGEDEQYFGPGTRLTVT.

CDR3 sequence: CASSTGSSNLEAFF. CDR3 coding DNA: TGTGCCAGCAGCACCGGAAGCTCTAACCTTGAAGCTTTCTTT. The genes are TRBV7-9 and TRBJ1-1; D uncertain. V lost 5 bases, J lost 7 bases, and 17 bases lay in between. From germline, CDR1 is SEHNR and CDR2 FQNEAQ (reference sequence). CDR3 length equals 14 residues.

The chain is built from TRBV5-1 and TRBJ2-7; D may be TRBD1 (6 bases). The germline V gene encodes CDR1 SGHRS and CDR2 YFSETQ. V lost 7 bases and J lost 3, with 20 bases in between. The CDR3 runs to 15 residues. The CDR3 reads CASRTMTGLDYEQYF. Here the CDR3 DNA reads TGCGCCAGCCGTACTATGACAGGCTTAGACTACGAGCAGTACTTC.

The chain's CDR3 is CASSTRTGSFKDNYGYTF. CDR3 in DNA: TGTGCCAGCAGCACAAGGACAGGATCCTTCAAAGATAACTATGGCTACACCTTC. The chain carries TRBV9 and TRBJ1-2, with 7 bases fitting TRBD1. The germline V gene has CDR1 SGDLS and CDR2 YYNGEE. The CDR3 has 18 residues. V gave up 4 bases and J gave up 1 base; unmatched junction bases: 16.

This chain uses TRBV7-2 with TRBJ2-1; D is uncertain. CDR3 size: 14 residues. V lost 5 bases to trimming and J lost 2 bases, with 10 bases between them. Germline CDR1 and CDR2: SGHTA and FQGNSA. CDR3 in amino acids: CASSPEIPYNEQFF. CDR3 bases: TGTGCCAGCAGCCCCGAAATCCCCTACAATGAGCAGTTCTTC.

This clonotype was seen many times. This chain's CDR3 is CASSLVRVRGNEQFF. In DNA, the CDR3 is TGCGCCAGCAGCTTGGTTAGGGTAAGAGGTAATGAGCAGTTCTTC. The rearrangement uses TRBV5-1 and TRBJ2-1; D remains ambiguous. The ends were cut back, 0 bases at V and 7 bases at J, with 14 bases in the middle. Germline CDR1 is SGHRS and CDR2 is YFSETQ. CDR3 size: 15 residues.

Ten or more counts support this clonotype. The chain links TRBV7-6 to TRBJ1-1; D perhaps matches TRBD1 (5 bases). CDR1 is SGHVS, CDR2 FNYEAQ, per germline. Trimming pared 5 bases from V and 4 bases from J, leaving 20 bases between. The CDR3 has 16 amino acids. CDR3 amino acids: CASSPAFGDRGTEAFF. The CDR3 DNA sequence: TGTGCCAGCAGCCCGGCTTTCGGGGATAGGGGCACTGAAGCTTTCTTT. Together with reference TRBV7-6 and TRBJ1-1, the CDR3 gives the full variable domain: GAGVSQSPRYKVTKRGQDVALRCDPISGHVSLYWYRQALGQGPEFLTYFNYEAQQDKSGLPNDRFSAERPEGSISTLTIQRTEQRDSAMYRCASSPAFGDRGTEAFFGQGTRLTVV.

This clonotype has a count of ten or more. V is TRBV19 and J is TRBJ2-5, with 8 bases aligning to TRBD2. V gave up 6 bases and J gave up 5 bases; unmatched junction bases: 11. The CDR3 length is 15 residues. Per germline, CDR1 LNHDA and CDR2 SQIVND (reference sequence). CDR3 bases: TGTGCCAGTAGCCCGCGTAGCGGGGAATCGGAGACCCAGTACTTC. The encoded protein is CASSPRSGESETQYF.

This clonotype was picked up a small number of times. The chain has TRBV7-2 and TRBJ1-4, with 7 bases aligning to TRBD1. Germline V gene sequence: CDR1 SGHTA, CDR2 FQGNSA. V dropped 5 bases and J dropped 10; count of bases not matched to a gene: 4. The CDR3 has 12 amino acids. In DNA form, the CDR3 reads TGTGCCAGCAGCCCAGGGGGTGGAAAACTGTTTTTT. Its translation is CASSPGGGKLFF.

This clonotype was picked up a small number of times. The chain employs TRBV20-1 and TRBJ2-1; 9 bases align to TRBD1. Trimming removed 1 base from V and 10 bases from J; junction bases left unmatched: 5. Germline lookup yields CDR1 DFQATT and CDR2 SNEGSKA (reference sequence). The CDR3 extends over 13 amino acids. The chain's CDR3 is CSARGDRVGEQFF. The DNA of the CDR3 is TGCAGTGCTAGAGGGGACAGGGTGGGCGAGCAGTTCTTC.

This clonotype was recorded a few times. CDR3 DNA: TGCAGTGCTAGACCACGGGGGGCAGTCGGTATAAATGAGCAGTTCTTC. Its translation: CSARPRGAVGINEQFF. The V call is TRBV20-1, the J call TRBJ2-1; weak D call: TRBD2 (7 bases). The CDR3 runs to 16 residues. Trimming shortened V by 2 bases and J by 7 bases, and 21 bases separated the two germline ends. CDR1 and CDR2 from the germline V gene are DFQATT and SNEGSKA (reference sequence).

CDR3 in amino acids: CASSQGVSEAFF. The CDR3 DNA follows: TGTGCCAGCAGCCAAGGGGTTTCTGAAGCTTTCTTT. J is TRBJ1-1 and V is TRBV28; D might be TRBD1 (5 bases). There are 12 residues in the CDR3. Germline V lookup: CDR1 MDHEN, CDR2 SYDVKM. The V gene lost 6 bases and the J gene lost 6 bases, with 11 bases spanning the gap. Complete variable domain (other parts from reference TRBV28 and TRBJ1-1): DVKVTQSSRYLVKRTGEKVFLECVQDMDHENMFWYRQDPGLGLRLIYFSYDVKMKEKGDIPEGYSVSREKKERFSLILESASTNQTSMYLCASSQGVSEAFFGQGTRLTVV.